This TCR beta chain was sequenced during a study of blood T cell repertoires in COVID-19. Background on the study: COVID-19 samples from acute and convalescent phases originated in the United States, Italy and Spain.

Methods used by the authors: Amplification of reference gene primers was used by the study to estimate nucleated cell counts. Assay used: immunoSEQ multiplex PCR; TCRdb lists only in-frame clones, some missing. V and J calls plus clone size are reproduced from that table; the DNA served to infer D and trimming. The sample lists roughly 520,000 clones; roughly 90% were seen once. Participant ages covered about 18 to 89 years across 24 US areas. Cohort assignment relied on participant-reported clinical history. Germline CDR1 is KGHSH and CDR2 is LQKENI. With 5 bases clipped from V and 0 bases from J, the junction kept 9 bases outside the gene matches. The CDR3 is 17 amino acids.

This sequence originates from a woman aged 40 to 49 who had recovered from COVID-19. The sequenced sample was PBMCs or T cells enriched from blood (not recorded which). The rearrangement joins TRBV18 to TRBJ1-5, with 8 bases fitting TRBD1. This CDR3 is CASSSTGGPYSNQPQHF. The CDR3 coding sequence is TGTGCCAGCTCATCTACAGGGGGGCCCTATAGCAATCAGCCCCAGCATTTT.